This T cell receptor beta chain is drawn from a study of neurological immune-mediated disorders. The time point was: longitudinal time-point 3. CDR3 length equals 15 residues. Trimming at V came to 6 bases and at J to 4 bases, leaving 12 bases not matched to a gene. The germline V gene has CDR1 DFQATT and CDR2 SNEGSKA (reference sequence). The cDNA was produced through 5'RACE with 10-nucleotide random UMIs. TCRdb re-analysed the 5' RACE reads in MiXCR, keeping a single row per CDR3 protein. The profile covers approximately 45,000 distinct CDR3 sequences, with about 13% appearing a single time and about an eighth taken by the ten largest. This clonotype was detected ten times or more. Its antigen remains unidentified. Study observations and caveats: The level of TCR clonal expansion was highest in patients with HTLV-1-associated myelopathy and lowest in multiple sclerosis, where it fell below the level seen in healthy controls.

Sequencing input: PBMCs. The sequence derives from a young man in good health. The chain combines TRBV20-1 with TRBJ2-1, with TRBD1 identical over 7 bases. The CDR3: CSAHRQGWGYNEQFF. CDR3 bases: TGCAGTGCCCATCGACAGGGTTGGGGATACAATGAGCAGTTCTTC.